The 32 T cell receptor beta chains listed next were all sequenced from one sample in a study of response to subunit inactivated influenza vaccine. In TCRdb, the RT-PCR reads were re-called with MiXCR into one record per CDR3 protein. The profile shows over 750,000 distinct CDR3 sequences, approximately 21% of them singletons. Sequenced here: PBMCs from blood, sampled roughly 5 days after vaccination. The receptors come from a man aged 50-60 years who received an inactivated influenza vaccine.

This chain connects TRBV7-9 to TRBJ1-3; perhaps TRBD1 as D (5 bases). Looked up from germline, CDR1 is SEHNR and CDR2 is FQNEAQ (reference sequence). The V and J ends lost 8 bases and 2 bases respectively, with 10 bases between them. The CDR3 has 13 residues. DNA for the CDR3: TGTGCCAGCTTACAGGTCCCTGGAAACACCATATATTTT. Protein product: CASLQVPGNTIYF.

The table lists this clonotype with a few counts. The rearrangement joins TRBV4-2 to TRBJ2-7; D is perhaps TRBD1 (5 bases). V was trimmed by 0 bases and J by 4 bases, leaving 13 bases between them. This CDR3 is 15 amino acids long. The V gene's germline CDR1 is LGHNA and CDR2 YNFKEQ. The CDR3 DNA sequence: TGTGCCAGCAGCCAAGATGCAGGACACGGATACGAGCAGTACTTC. Encoded protein: CASSQDAGHGYEQYF.

The genes are TRBV20-1 and TRBJ2-5; 7 nucleotides agree with TRBD2. The germline V gene encodes CDR1 DFQATT and CDR2 SNEGSKA (reference sequence). The CDR3 has 15 amino acids. V was pared by 5 bases and J by 2 bases, with 11 bases of the junction left unmatched. The DNA of the CDR3 is TGCAGTGCTCTCCCAGCGGGGCCCAAACAAGAGACCCAGTACTTC. Translation gives CSALPAGPKQETQYF.

In this sample, this clonotype turned up a few times. The V call is TRBV4-3, the J call TRBJ2-7, with 10 bases identical to TRBD1. The CDR3 sequence is 17 residues long. Losses at the gene ends were 0 bases for V and 3 bases for J; bases not matched to a gene: 8. CDR1 is LGHNA and CDR2 is YSLEER in the germline V gene. DNA of the CDR3: TGCGCCAGCAGCCAAGATTCGGCGGGACAGGGGTTCTACGAGCAGTACTTC. Its translation is CASSQDSAGQGFYEQYF.

The chain carries TRBV11-2 and TRBJ2-2, with 11 bases aligning to TRBD2. V shed 5 bases, J shed 6 bases, and the junction held 5 bases outside the gene matches. CDR3 length: 15 residues. Germline CDR1 reads SGHAT; CDR2 reads FQNNGV. CDR3 coding DNA: TGTGCCAGCAGCGTAGTAGCGGGAGGGCCCGGGGAGCTGTTTTTT. This codes for CASSVVAGGPGELFF. Using reference TRBV11-2 and TRBJ2-2 for the parts outside the CDR3, the full variable domain is EAGVAQSPRYKIIEKRQSVAFWCNPISGHATLYWYQQILGQGPKLLIQFQNNGVVDDSQLPKDRFSAERLKGVDSTLKIQPAKLEDSAVYLCASSVVAGGPGELFFGEGSRLTVL.

The J gene is TRBJ2-3, the V gene TRBV11-2; TRBD2 agrees at 11 bases. Trimming removed 3 bases from V and 5 bases from J; junction bases left unmatched: 16. This CDR3 is built from 19 residues. CDR1 is SGHAT and CDR2 is FQNNGV in the germline V gene. CDR3 loop: CASSFRPTSGNRGGDTQYF. CDR3 DNA sequence: TGTGCCAGCAGCTTCCGACCGACTAGCGGGAATCGAGGGGGAGATACGCAGTATTTT.

V and J are TRBV9 and TRBJ1-5, with 7 nucleotides matching TRBD1. The CDR3 runs 20 residues. V trimming: 0 bases; J trimming: 6 bases; junction bases outside the gene matches: 21. The germline gives CDR1 SGDLS, CDR2 YYNGEE. In DNA form, the CDR3 reads TGTGCCAGCAGCGTAGATCTTTCGGGAGGGGGCAAGATTTTTGGTCAGCCCCAGCATTTT. Its protein is CASSVDLSGGGKIFGQPQHF. Filled out from reference TRBV9 and TRBJ1-5, the complete variable domain reads DSGVTQTPKHLITATGQRVTLRCSPRSGDLSVYWYQQSLDQGLQFLIQYYNGEERAKGNILERFSAQQFPDLHSELNLSSLELGDSALYFCASSVDLSGGGKIFGQPQHFGDGTRLSIL.

The chain carries TRBV18 and TRBJ2-1, with D perhaps matching TRBD1 (6 bases). The germline CDR1 and CDR2 sequences are KGHSH and LQKENI. Trimming took 3 bases from V and 9 from J, leaving 15 bases between them. This CDR3 comprises 14 residues. In DNA, the CDR3 is TGTGCCAGCTCACCCCGGATGGGGGCGGTTGAGCAGTTCTTC. Protein: CASSPRMGAVEQFF.

Here the CDR3 DNA reads TGTGCCAGCAGTGAATATACAGGGCGCACAGATACGCAGTATTTT. This gives the protein CASSEYTGRTDTQYF. The chain employs TRBV6-1 and TRBJ2-3; D perhaps matches TRBD1 (6 bases). The germline V gene encodes CDR1 MNHNS and CDR2 SASEGT. CDR3 length: 15 amino acids. V was pared by 2 bases and J by 1 base, with 10 bases between.

This clonotype was seen a handful of times. The genes are TRBV18 and TRBJ2-7; D unclear. The germline V and J ends were trimmed by 1 base and 5 bases, with 15 bases remaining between them. Per the germline V gene, CDR1 is KGHSH and CDR2 is LQKENI. The CDR3 consists of 15 residues. The CDR3 loop is CASSPRATPGDEQYF. In DNA, the CDR3 is TGTGCCAGCTCACCACGCGCGACTCCTGGGGACGAGCAGTACTTC.

There are a few counts of this clonotype. The chain is built from TRBV24-1 and TRBJ2-7, with D possibly matching TRBD1 (6 bases). The CDR3 runs 14 residues. The V end was cut by 4 bases, the J end by 4 bases, with 13 bases between. In germline, CDR1 is KGHDR, CDR2 SFDVKD. The CDR3 DNA is TGTGCCACCAGTGACCATGACAGGACTTACGAGCAGTACTTC. Its translation: CATSDHDRTYEQYF.

V is TRBV7-9 and J is TRBJ2-1; D is possibly TRBD2 (5 bases). The V gene's germline CDR1 is SEHNR and CDR2 FQNEAQ (reference sequence). The CDR3 is 14 amino acids. The V end lost 5 bases, the J end lost 8 bases, and 16 bases lay between the germline ends. CDR3 in DNA: TGTGCCAGCAGCCGTACTGAGGGCGGACATGAGCAGTTCTTC. This encodes CASSRTEGGHEQFF.

CDR3 nucleotides: TGTGCCAGCAGGATGGGAGGGACCTACGAGCAGTACTTC. As protein: CASRMGGTYEQYF. This rearrangement joins TRBV6-1 to TRBJ2-7, with 7 bases identical to TRBD2. This CDR3 contains 13 residues. The ends lost 6 bases at V and 2 bases at J; junction bases unmatched: 4. Germline assignment: CDR1 MNHNS and CDR2 SASEGT.

This clonotype has more than one count but fewer than ten. The gene calls are TRBV7-6 and TRBJ1-1; D call uncertain. Per the germline V gene, CDR1 is SGHVS and CDR2 is FNYEAQ. V was trimmed by 5 bases and J by 4 bases, leaving 14 bases between them. The CDR3 is made up of 14 amino acids. The chain's CDR3 is CASSPGALSTEAFF. The CDR3 region has the DNA TGTGCCAGCAGCCCAGGAGCGTTGAGCACTGAAGCTTTCTTT.

This clonotype was detected only a few times. This chain uses TRBV6-1 with TRBJ2-3; TRBD2 matches 10 bases. The CDR3 loop spans 15 amino acids. V shed 7 bases and J 2 bases; nucleotides not matched to a gene: 6. The germline gives CDR1 MNHNS, CDR2 SASEGT. The CDR3 bases are TGTGCCAGCACTAGCGGGGGATTCTCCACAGATACGCAGTATTTT. Its protein is CASTSGGFSTDTQYF.

This clonotype was observed a few times. The chain combines TRBV12-3 or TRBV12-4 with TRBJ2-5; D is unclear. The CDR3 runs to 11 residues. Trimming took off 3 bases at V and 7 bases at J, with 6 bases between the two ends. The CDR3 region has the DNA TGTGCCAGCAGTTTTGTTGGGACCCAGTACTTC. Protein: CASSFVGTQYF.

The chain employs TRBV29-1 and TRBJ2-5; 8 bases fit TRBD1. CDR3 length: 15 amino acids. CDR1 is SQVTM, CDR2 ANQGSEA, per germline. Trimming took 1 base from V and 5 from J; bases not matched to a gene: 9. The CDR3: CSVEVRAGGGETQYF. Written as DNA, the CDR3 is TGCAGCGTTGAAGTTCGGGCAGGGGGCGGCGAGACCCAGTACTTC.

This clonotype was detected only a few times. The V call is TRBV6-2 or TRBV6-3, the J call TRBJ2-3; 15 nucleotides match TRBD2. Germline lookup yields CDR1 MNHEY and CDR2 SVGEGT. Trimming at V came to 7 bases and at J to 6 bases, leaving 5 bases not matched to a gene. The CDR3 covers 15 residues. CDR3 protein: CASNNGLAGGDTQYF. CDR3 sequence (DNA): TGTGCCAGCAATAACGGACTAGCGGGGGGGGATACGCAGTATTTT.

This clonotype was seen a few times. This chain links TRBV28 with TRBJ2-4, with D maybe TRBD1 (5 bases). This CDR3 has 17 amino acids. Per germline, CDR1 MDHEN and CDR2 SYDVKM. Trimming left V 8 bases short and J 2 bases short, with 22 bases between. The CDR3 DNA reads TGTGCCAGCGGACGATCTTGGGCAGGGATGCCCAAAAACATTCAGTACTTC. It specifies CASGRSWAGMPKNIQYF.

This clonotype appeared a single time. The chain links TRBV14 to TRBJ2-7, with 8 bases fitting TRBD1. There are 15 residues in the CDR3. Per the germline V gene, CDR1 is SGHDN and CDR2 is FVKESK. Germline trimming cut 4 bases from V and 3 bases from J; bases unmatched to any gene: 8. The CDR3 sequence: CASSLIGTGFYEQYF. CDR3 DNA: TGTGCCAGCAGCCTTATCGGGACAGGATTCTACGAGCAGTACTTC.

This clonotype was recorded a few times. The J gene is TRBJ1-4, the V gene TRBV7-9; 7 positions match TRBD1. V lost 6 bases and J lost 6; bases outside the gene matches: 4. The length of the CDR3 is 13 residues. Germline V gene lookup returns CDR1 SEHNR and CDR2 FQNEAQ (reference sequence). CDR3 in DNA: TGTGCCAGCAGGTCCGGACAGGATGAAAAACTGTTTTTT. Translation gives CASRSGQDEKLFF.

The rearrangement uses TRBV4-2 and TRBJ2-1; TRBD2 aligns across 11 bases. CDR1 LGHNA and CDR2 YNFKEQ come from the germline V gene. Unmatched junction bases numbered 8, after V lost 2 bases and J lost 8 bases. This CDR3 comprises 16 residues. The CDR3 DNA follows: TGTGCCAGCAGCCAATTTAGCGGGAGGGTAGGGGATGAGCAGTTCTTC. It translates to CASSQFSGRVGDEQFF.

This clonotype was seen ten or more times. The CDR3 protein is CSVTLSTLYEQYF. CDR3 coding DNA: TGCAGCGTAACCCTTTCGACGCTTTACGAGCAGTACTTC. This sequence joins TRBV29-1 and TRBJ2-7, with no clear D. V lost 6 bases and J lost 4, with 16 bases in between. This CDR3 is built from 13 residues. Germline CDR1 is SQVTM and CDR2 is ANQGSEA.

The chain uses TRBV10-3 and TRBJ2-1; 10 bases match TRBD2. This CDR3 is 17 amino acids long. Germline CDR1 ENHRY, CDR2 SYGVKD. V was clipped by 7 bases and J by 6 bases; unmatched bases: 15. CDR3 residues: CAITTGRGSGRSNEQFF. In DNA form, the CDR3 reads TGTGCCATCACTACCGGGCGAGGTAGCGGGAGGAGCAATGAGCAGTTCTTC.

Only a few counts were recorded for this clonotype. This sequence joins TRBV7-3 and TRBJ2-7, with D unresolved. The V and J ends lost 3 bases and 6 bases respectively, with 12 bases between them. Germline V gene sequence: CDR1 SGHTA, CDR2 FQGTGA. This CDR3 contains 13 residues. The chain's CDR3 is CASSFYVESEQYF. CDR3 sequence (DNA): TGTGCCAGCAGCTTTTACGTAGAAAGCGAGCAGTACTTC.

Only a few counts were recorded for this clonotype. The CDR3 DNA reads TGCAGTGCTAGAGGCCCAGGGGACAGTTACTACGAGCAGTACTTC. It codes for CSARGPGDSYYEQYF. The chain carries TRBV20-1 and TRBJ2-7; 7 positions match TRBD1. The germline V gene has CDR1 DFQATT and CDR2 SNEGSKA (reference sequence). The CDR3 has 15 amino acids. Losses at the gene ends were 1 base for V and 3 bases for J; bases not matched to a gene: 9.

This clonotype has just a few counts. J is TRBJ2-5 and V is TRBV7-9, with unresolved D. This CDR3 is 13 amino acids long. V was clipped by 0 bases and J by 9 bases, with 11 bases between them. Germline V gene lookup returns CDR1 SEHNR and CDR2 FQNEAQ (reference sequence). The CDR3 region is CASSLAAGGAQYF. In DNA, the CDR3 is TGTGCCAGCAGCTTAGCCGCCGGTGGGGCCCAGTACTTC.

The rearrangement links TRBV7-9 to TRBJ1-5, with D perhaps matching TRBD1 (5 bases). Looked up from germline, CDR1 is SEHNR and CDR2 is FQNEAQ (reference sequence). V shed 3 bases and J shed 5 bases, with 8 bases lying between them. CDR3 size: 13 residues. CDR3 coding DNA: TGTGCCAGCAGCTTCGGGGCCGATCAGCCCCAGCATTTT. Translated: CASSFGADQPQHF.

Concerning this clonotype: A junction boundary mismatches the germline segment, possibly from a read error. The rearrangement joins TRBV20-1 to TRBJ2-2; maybe TRBD2 (5 bases). The CDR3 sequence is 15 residues long. The germline V gene has CDR1 DFQATT and CDR2 SNEGSKA (reference sequence). In DNA, the CDR3 is TGCAGTGCTAAGGAATGGGCGGCGAACACCGGGGTGCTGTTTTTT. Its translation: CSAKEWAANTGVLFF.

V is TRBV6-5 and J is TRBJ2-3, with D unresolved. Germline CDR1 and CDR2: MNHEY and SVGAGI. There are 16 residues in the CDR3. Trimming stripped 3 bases from V and 0 bases from J, with 13 bases between. The CDR3 coding sequence is TGTGCCAGCAGTTATCAACTGGCGACTAGCACAGATACGCAGTATTTT. Translated, it gives CASSYQLATSTDTQYF.

Only a few counts were recorded for this clonotype. The J gene is TRBJ2-5, the V gene TRBV7-9; 10 positions agree with TRBD2. The junction had 12 bases not matched to a gene; V was cut back by 6 bases and J by 5 bases. The CDR3 sequence is 16 residues long. Germline CDR1 reads SEHNR; CDR2 reads FQNEAQ (reference sequence). The CDR3 reads CASSPSLAGVGETQYF. The CDR3 DNA sequence: TGTGCCAGCAGTCCGTCGCTAGCGGGAGTGGGGGAGACCCAGTACTTC.

The chain joins TRBV24-1 to TRBJ2-3, with TRBD1 matching 8 bases. Trimming removed 4 bases from V and 10 bases from J; junction bases left unmatched: 3. The CDR3 is 12 amino acids. The V gene's germline CDR1 is KGHDR and CDR2 SFDVKD. CDR3: CATSDGQGSQYF. CDR3 bases: TGTGCCACCAGTGACGGACAGGGTTCGCAGTATTTT.